The entry below describes one TCR beta chain. CDR3 length: 12 amino acids. Germline values: CDR1 LNHNV, CDR2 YYDKDF (reference sequence). V lost 2 bases to trimming and J lost 13 bases, with 12 bases between them. Using a J-beta primer mix together with a sample-barcoded 5' primer, a second PCR was run for about 6 to 11 cycles. TCRdb re-derived calls from the 5' RACE reads in MiXCR, one entry per CDR3 protein. The table includes about 840,000 distinct CDR3 sequences, 25% to 35% detected once. This record comes from a study of blood T cells in healthy people across ages. Looking at the study overall: The capture of about one barcoded beta molecule per two T cells was achieved by template switching.

The data also belong to a second study, concerning T cells of mothers and their children. That work contributes: No clones detected were persistent microchimeric T cell clones.

Source material: blood. The source of this sequence is a woman aged 40 to 50 in good health. The chain has TRBV15 and TRBJ2-4; D may be TRBD2 (5 bases). CDR3 sequence: CATSRTSDEQYF. DNA of the CDR3: TGTGCCACCAGCAGAACTAGTGATGAGCAGTACTTC.